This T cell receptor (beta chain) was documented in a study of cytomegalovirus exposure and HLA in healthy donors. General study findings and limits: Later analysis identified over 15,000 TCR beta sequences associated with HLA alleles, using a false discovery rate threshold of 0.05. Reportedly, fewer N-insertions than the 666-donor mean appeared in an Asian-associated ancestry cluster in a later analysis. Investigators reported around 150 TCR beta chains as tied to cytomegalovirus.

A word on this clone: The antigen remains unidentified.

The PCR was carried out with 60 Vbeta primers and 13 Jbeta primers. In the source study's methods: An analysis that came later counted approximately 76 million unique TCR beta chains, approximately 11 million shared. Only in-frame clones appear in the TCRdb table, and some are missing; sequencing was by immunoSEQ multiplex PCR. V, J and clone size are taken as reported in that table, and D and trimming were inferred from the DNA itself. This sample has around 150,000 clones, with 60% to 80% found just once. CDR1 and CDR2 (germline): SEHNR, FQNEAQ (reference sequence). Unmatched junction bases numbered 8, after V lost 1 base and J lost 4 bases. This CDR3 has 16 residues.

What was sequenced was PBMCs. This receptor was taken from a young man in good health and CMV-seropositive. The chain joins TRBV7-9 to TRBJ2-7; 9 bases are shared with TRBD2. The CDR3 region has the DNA TGTGCCAGCAGCTTAGTTCTTGTTAGCGGGGGATACGAGCAGTACTTC. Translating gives CASSLVLVSGGYEQYF.